The T cell receptor (beta chain) under discussion was sequenced for a study of breast tumors, draining lymph nodes, adjacent tissues. Findings of the study overall: Tumor and nontumor repertoires were significantly more similar in luminal-like than in basal-like breast cancer. Findings are consistent with lymph node origin and intratumoral expansion of most tumor T cells. Tumors had less TCR diversity than lymph nodes, more than nontumor tissue.

TCRdb passed the multiplex PCR reads through MiXCR, listing each CDR3 protein once. Of hundreds of thousands of distinct CDR3 sequences listed, 32% are singletons. Samples came from axillary lymph nodes draining the breast cancer. The CDR3 is made up of 16 amino acids. Trimming removed 4 bases at V and 2 bases at J, with 17 bases between. Germline loops: CDR1 SGHNT, CDR2 YYREEE (reference sequence). This clonotype was seen a few times. Its antigen remains unknown. The sample was axillary lymph node tissue. This receptor was obtained from a female donor with breast cancer. Some clones in this sample may be carry-over from other donors' samples. V usage is TRBV5-4 and J usage is TRBJ2-3; D perhaps matches TRBD1 (6 bases). CDR3 sequence: CASSAAGEPFTDTQYF. CDR3 coding DNA: TGTGCCAGCAGCGCTGCAGGGGAGCCCTTCACAGATACGCAGTATTTT.